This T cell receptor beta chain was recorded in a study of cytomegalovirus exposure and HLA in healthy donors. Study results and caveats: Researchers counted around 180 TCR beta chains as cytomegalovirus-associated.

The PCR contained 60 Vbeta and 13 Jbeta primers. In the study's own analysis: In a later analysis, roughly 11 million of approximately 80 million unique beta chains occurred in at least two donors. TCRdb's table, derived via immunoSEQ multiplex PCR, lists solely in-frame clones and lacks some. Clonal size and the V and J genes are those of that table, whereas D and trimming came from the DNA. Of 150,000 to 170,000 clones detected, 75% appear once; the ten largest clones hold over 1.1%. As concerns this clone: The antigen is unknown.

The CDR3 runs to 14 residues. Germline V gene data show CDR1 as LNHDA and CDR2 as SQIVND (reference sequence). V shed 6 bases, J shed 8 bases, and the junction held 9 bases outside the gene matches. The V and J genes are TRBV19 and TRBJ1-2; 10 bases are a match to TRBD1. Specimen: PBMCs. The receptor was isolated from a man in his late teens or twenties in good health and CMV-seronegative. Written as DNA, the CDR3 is TGTGCCAGTAGCACGTGGACAGGGGGAAACGGCTACACCTTC. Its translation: CASSTWTGGNGYTF.